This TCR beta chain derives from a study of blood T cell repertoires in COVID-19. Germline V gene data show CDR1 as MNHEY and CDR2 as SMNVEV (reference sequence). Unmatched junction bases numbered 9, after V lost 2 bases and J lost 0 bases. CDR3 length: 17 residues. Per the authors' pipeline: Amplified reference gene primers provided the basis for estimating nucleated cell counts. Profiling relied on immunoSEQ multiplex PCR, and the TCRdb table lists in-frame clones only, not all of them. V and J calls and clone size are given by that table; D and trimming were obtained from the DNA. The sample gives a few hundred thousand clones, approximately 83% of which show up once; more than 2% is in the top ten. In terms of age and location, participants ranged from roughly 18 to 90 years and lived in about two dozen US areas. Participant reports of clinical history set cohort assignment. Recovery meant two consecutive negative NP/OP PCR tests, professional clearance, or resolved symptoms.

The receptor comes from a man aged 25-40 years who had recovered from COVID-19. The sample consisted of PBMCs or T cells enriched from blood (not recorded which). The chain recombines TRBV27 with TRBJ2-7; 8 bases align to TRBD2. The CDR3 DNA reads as TGTGCCAGCAGTTTAAAACCGGACGGGGGGGACTCCTACGAGCAGTACTTC. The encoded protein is CASSLKPDGGDSYEQYF.